The 22 T cell receptor beta chains in this list originate from one sample, sequenced in a study of shared clonotypes between healthy human individuals. Libraries were prepared by immunoSEQ multiplex PCR; TCRdb keeps only in-frame clonotypes and omits some of them. The data show about 2 million clones, with roughly 94% seen just once and roughly 0.13% held by the top ten. What was sequenced was naive CD4+ T cells sorted from blood. Subset reported: CD45RA+ positively selected. The receptors here all came from a man aged 18 to 30 in good health.

V usage is TRBV7-2 and J usage is TRBJ2-7; D remains unclear. The germline V gene encodes CDR1 SGHTA and CDR2 FQGNSA. The CDR3 totals 15 residues. Trimming removed 5 bases from V and 1 base from J, with 15 bases in between. The CDR3 here is CASSPSMAGSYEQYF. In DNA, the CDR3 is TGTGCCAGCAGCCCCTCCATGGCCGGGTCCTACGAGCAGTACTTC. The full variable domain, completed using reference TRBV7-2 and TRBJ2-7, is GAGVSQSPSNKVTEKGKDVELRCDPISGHTALYWYRQSLGQGLEFLIYFQGNSAPDKSGLPSDRFSAERTGGSVSTLTIQRTQQEDSAVYLCASSPSMAGSYEQYFGPGTRLTVT.

The genes are TRBV2 and TRBJ2-7; D is unresolved. Germline V gene sequence: CDR1 SNHLY, CDR2 FYNNEI. Trimming removed 4 bases from V and 2 bases from J, with 6 bases in between. The CDR3 is 12 residues long. CDR3 DNA: TGTGCCAGCAGTGGGAACGCCTACGAGCAGTACTTC. Translating it yields CASSGNAYEQYF.

The gene calls are TRBV7-3 and TRBJ2-5; D is perhaps TRBD1 (5 bases). Trimming removed 5 bases at V and 5 bases at J, with 12 bases between. This CDR3 is 13 amino acids long. The germline CDR1 and CDR2 sequences are SGHTA and FQGTGA. CDR3 sequence reads: CASSPQGTETQYF. The CDR3 DNA sequence: TGTGCCAGCAGCCCCCAGGGTACCGAGACCCAGTACTTC.

The chain combines TRBV19 with TRBJ2-5; 7 bases match TRBD2. V shed 5 bases and J 1 base; nucleotides not matched to a gene: 10. Germline V gene data show CDR1 as LNHDA and CDR2 as SQIVND (reference sequence). The CDR3 runs 16 residues. CDR3 protein: CASSSSQRETQETQYF. The CDR3 region has the DNA TGTGCCAGTAGTTCCTCCCAGCGGGAAACCCAAGAGACCCAGTACTTC.

The chain has TRBV28 and TRBJ2-7, with D perhaps given as TRBD1 or TRBD2 (6 bases each). The CDR3 sequence is 14 residues long. Looked up from germline, CDR1 is MDHEN and CDR2 is SYDVKM. Trimming cost V 6 bases and J 4 bases, with 16 bases left between them. The CDR3 loop is CASSFLGGLYEQYF. The CDR3 region has the DNA TGTGCCAGCAGCTTTTTGGGGGGCTTATACGAGCAGTACTTC.

The chain employs TRBV5-4 and TRBJ2-1, with D tentatively TRBD1 (6 bases). Trimming cost V 2 bases and J 5 bases, with 11 bases left between them. This CDR3 region has 14 residues. Looked up from germline, CDR1 is SGHNT and CDR2 is YYREEE (reference sequence). CDR3 DNA: TGTGCCAGCAGCTTCCGACAGGCCCACAATGAGCAGTTCTTC. Translation: CASSFRQAHNEQFF.

As for this clone: This may stem from a read error, because a much larger clone lies one nucleotide away. The CDR3 is CASSLTSGSSHEQYF. The CDR3, as DNA: TGTGCCAGCAGCCTGACTAGCGGGAGTTCCCACGAGCAGTACTTC. The V gene is TRBV7-9, the J gene TRBJ2-5, with TRBD2 matching 12 bases. The DNA end is a closer match to TRBJ2-7, so the J assignment may be wrong. Per germline, CDR1 SEHNR and CDR2 FQNEAQ (reference sequence). This CDR3 comprises 15 residues.

The chain joins TRBV30 to TRBJ1-5; D uncertain. CDR1 GTSNPN and CDR2 SVGIG come from the germline V gene (reference sequence). The CDR3 consists of 13 residues. The V end was cut by 2 bases, the J end by 5 bases, with 10 bases between. For the CDR3, the DNA is TGTGCCTGGAGTCAAGGTGGTTATCAGCCCCAGCATTTT. Amino acid sequence: CAWSQGGYQPQHF.

This clone turned up a few times. This chain links TRBV9 with TRBJ1-2; no clear D. The CDR3 has 13 residues. The germline V and J ends were trimmed by 4 bases and 5 bases, with 12 bases remaining between them. From germline, CDR1 is SGDLS and CDR2 YYNGEE. The CDR3 sequence: CASSPSPPYGYTF. The CDR3 bases are TGTGCCAGCAGCCCAAGCCCCCCGTATGGCTACACCTTC. The full variable domain, with the rest looked up from reference TRBV9 and TRBJ1-2, is DSGVTQTPKHLITATGQRVTLRCSPRSGDLSVYWYQQSLDQGLQFLIQYYNGEERAKGNILERFSAQQFPDLHSELNLSSLELGDSALYFCASSPSPPYGYTFGSGTRLTVV.

CDR3: CASSSSPNTGELFF. In DNA form, the CDR3 reads TGTGCCAGCAGTTCTTCCCCGAACACCGGGGAGCTGTTTTTT. The V and J genes are TRBV28 and TRBJ2-2, with D unresolved. CDR3 length: 14 amino acids. Germline V gene sequence: CDR1 MDHEN, CDR2 SYDVKM. V was shortened by 4 bases and J by 0 bases, with 6 bases between the two germline ends. Based on the CDR3 plus reference TRBV28 and TRBJ2-2, the full variable domain is DVKVTQSSRYLVKRTGEKVFLECVQDMDHENMFWYRQDPGLGLRLIYFSYDVKMKEKGDIPEGYSVSREKKERFSLILESASTNQTSMYLCASSSSPNTGELFFGEGSRLTVL.

J is TRBJ2-1 and V is TRBV10-3; possible D gene TRBD1, 6 bases. Trimming left V 0 bases short and J 8 bases short, with 14 bases between. This CDR3 contains 15 residues. The germline V gene has CDR1 ENHRY and CDR2 SYGVKD. Written as DNA, the CDR3 is TGTGCCATCAGTGAGTCCCTTGGGGGCAGGGATGAGCAGTTCTTC. This encodes CAISESLGGRDEQFF.

V gene TRBV19 combines with J gene TRBJ1-4; 9 bases are a match to TRBD1. The CDR3 length is 14 residues. With V trimmed by 6 bases and J by 8 bases, 7 bases remained unmatched. CDR1 is LNHDA and CDR2 is SQIVND in the germline V gene (reference sequence). CDR3 in DNA: TGTGCCAGTAGCGCCGGGACAGGGACGGAAAAACTGTTTTTT. Its translation is CASSAGTGTEKLFF.

The CDR3 sequence: CASSMTGGLDTEAFF. Written as DNA, the CDR3 is TGCGCCAGCAGCATGACAGGGGGTTTGGACACTGAAGCTTTCTTT. The chain recombines TRBV5-1 with TRBJ1-1; 9 nucleotides agree with TRBD1. Germline loops: CDR1 SGHRS, CDR2 YFSETQ. The V and J ends lost 4 bases and 3 bases, in that order; junction bases with no gene match: 7. This CDR3 has 15 residues. Using reference TRBV5-1 and TRBJ1-1 for the parts outside the CDR3, the full variable domain is KAGVTQTPRYLIKTRGQQVTLSCSPISGHRSVSWYQQTPGQGLQFLFEYFSETQRNKGNFPGRFSGRQFSNSRSEMNVSTLELGDSALYLCASSMTGGLDTEAFFGQGTRLTVV.

This chain connects TRBV7-9 to TRBJ2-3, with TRBD2 as a possible D gene (6 bases). The germline V gene encodes CDR1 SEHNR and CDR2 FQNEAQ (reference sequence). The V end lost 5 bases, the J end lost 5 bases, and 8 bases lay between the germline ends. The CDR3 runs to 12 residues. CDR3 region: CASSRRGDTQYF. The DNA of the CDR3 is TGTGCCAGCAGCCGGAGGGGAGATACGCAGTATTTT.

This chain connects TRBV10-3 to TRBJ2-1, with D maybe TRBD1 (6 bases). V lost 5 bases, J lost 5 bases, and 16 bases lay in between. Per the germline V gene, CDR1 is ENHRY and CDR2 is SYGVKD. CDR3 length equals 15 residues. CDR3: CAISTGFKGDNEQFF. As DNA, the CDR3 is TGTGCCATCAGTACAGGGTTTAAGGGAGACAATGAGCAGTTCTTC.

The V call is TRBV20-1, the J call TRBJ1-2; D is unclear. Germline values: CDR1 DFQATT, CDR2 SNEGSKA (reference sequence). Trimming cost V 0 bases and J 4 bases, with 3 bases left between them. This CDR3 is 11 amino acids long. The CDR3 reads CSARELYGYTF. The CDR3 DNA reads TGCAGTGCTAGAGAGCTCTATGGCTACACCTTC.

V is TRBV9 and J is TRBJ2-3; D gene ambiguous. Trimming pared 4 bases from V and 0 bases from J, leaving 12 bases between. The CDR3 is made up of 15 amino acids. CDR1 SGDLS and CDR2 YYNGEE come from the germline V gene. In DNA form, the CDR3 reads TGTGCCAGCAGCCCCCAACTTACTAGCACAGATACGCAGTATTTT. Protein product: CASSPQLTSTDTQYF.

The chain carries TRBV30 and TRBJ1-1, with D tentatively TRBD1 (6 bases). Trimming stripped 0 bases from V and 4 bases from J, with 15 bases between. This CDR3 spans 15 amino acids. Germline V gene data show CDR1 as GTSNPN and CDR2 as SVGIG (reference sequence). CDR3 loop: CAWSVLGGGVTEAFF. The CDR3 bases are TGTGCCTGGAGTGTACTCGGGGGGGGCGTCACTGAAGCTTTCTTT.

The rearrangement links TRBV5-1 to TRBJ2-5, with D perhaps TRBD2 (6 bases). The germline V and J ends were trimmed by 4 bases and 5 bases, with 18 bases remaining between them. CDR1 is SGHRS, CDR2 YFSETQ, per germline. The length of the CDR3 is 15 residues. CDR3 sequence reads: CASSPGKGGAETQYF. CDR3 DNA: TGCGCCAGCAGCCCCGGAAAGGGCGGGGCGGAGACCCAGTACTTC. The entire variable domain, with the rest obtained from reference TRBV5-1 and TRBJ2-5, is as follows: KAGVTQTPRYLIKTRGQQVTLSCSPISGHRSVSWYQQTPGQGLQFLFEYFSETQRNKGNFPGRFSGRQFSNSRSEMNVSTLELGDSALYLCASSPGKGGAETQYFGPGTRLLVL.

This chain connects TRBV4-1 to TRBJ2-5; D is possibly TRBD1 (5 bases). Trimming pared 4 bases from V and 5 bases from J, leaving 11 bases between. The CDR3 sequence is 13 residues long. The germline V gene encodes CDR1 MGHRA and CDR2 YSYEKL. The CDR3 region has the DNA TGCGCCAGCAGCCCCAGGGTGCGGGAGACCCAGTACTTC. Translation gives CASSPRVRETQYF.

The gene calls are TRBV5-1 and TRBJ2-3, with 9 nucleotides matching TRBD2. CDR1 is SGHRS, CDR2 YFSETQ, per germline. Trimming at V came to 4 bases and at J to 5 bases, leaving 11 bases not matched to a gene. The CDR3 covers 16 residues. The CDR3 DNA reads TGCGCCAGCAGCGTCGCTGCGGGAGGGCCTATAGATACGCAGTATTTT. It yields the protein CASSVAAGGPIDTQYF.

The rearrangement links TRBV9 to TRBJ1-5; no clear D gene. The CDR3 is 16 residues long. Trimming pared 3 bases from V and 3 bases from J, leaving 16 bases between. Germline CDR1 reads SGDLS; CDR2 reads YYNGEE. The CDR3 DNA reads TGTGCCAGCAGCGCAGATCTCGTCAGTCTCAATCAGCCCCAGCATTTT. Translating gives CASSADLVSLNQPQHF.